This T cell receptor beta chain was captured by sequencing in a study of cytomegalovirus exposure and HLA in healthy donors. Study-level background: In a later analysis, it was reported that the roughly 130 validation repertoires had been produced on the same platform as the roughly 700 repertoires belonging to the first cohort.

CDR1 is KGHSH and CDR2 is LQKENI in the germline V gene. With 1 base removed from V and 3 bases from J, the gap between germline ends came to 22 bases. The CDR3 is 18 residues long. TCRdb's copy holds only in-frame clones and misses some; the assay was immunoSEQ multiplex PCR. The data contain roughly 180,000 clones, 86% of them singletons. The chain uses TRBV18 and TRBJ2-7; maybe TRBD1 (5 bases). The source is a man aged 30 to 39 in good health and CMV-seropositive. Sequenced input: PBMCs. The CDR3 DNA sequence: TGTGCCAGCTCACCACGCTCCAGTCGACAGACCGAAAACTACGAGCAGTACTTC. Its translation: CASSPRSSRQTENYEQYF.